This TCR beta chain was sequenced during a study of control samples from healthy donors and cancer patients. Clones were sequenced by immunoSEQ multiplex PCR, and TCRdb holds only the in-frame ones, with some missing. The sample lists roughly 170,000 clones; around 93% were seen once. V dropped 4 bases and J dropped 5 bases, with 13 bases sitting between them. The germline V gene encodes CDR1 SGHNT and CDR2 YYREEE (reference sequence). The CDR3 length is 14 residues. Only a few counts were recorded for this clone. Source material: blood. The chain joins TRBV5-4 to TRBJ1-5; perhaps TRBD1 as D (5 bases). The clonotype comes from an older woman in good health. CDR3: CASSRGGGYQPQHF. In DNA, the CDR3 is TGTGCCAGCAGCCGTGGTGGGGGTTATCAGCCCCAGCATTTT.